This T cell receptor beta chain appears in the sequencing data of a study of T cell repertoires in aging, cancer and after chemotherapy. For the study at large: Over several months to years, re-sampled healthy donor repertoires clearly shared clones.

CDR1 is MNHEY, CDR2 SMNVEV, per germline (reference sequence). Trimming took 3 bases from V and 1 from J, leaving 12 bases between them. This CDR3 has 15 amino acids. Note on this clonotype: Its target is not known.

Amplification of TCR beta used genomic DNA extracted from peripheral blood. TRB rearrangements spanning V, D and J were amplified using mixed TRB-A/B primers. Each CDR3 protein is one row after TCRdb ran MiXCR on the multiplex PCR reads. The sample includes under 7,500 distinct CDR3 sequences, 35% to 45% seen only once; the top ten take around 14%. Findings and limits, study-wide: Across the chemotherapy interval, each cancer cohort showed higher median generation probability, suggesting thymic rebound. Compared with age-matched healthy donors, untreated hematological or solid cancer patients showed higher blood TCR clonality. In healthy donors, age-related TCR diversity loss mainly reflected lost richness.

The V gene is TRBV27, the J gene TRBJ2-5; TRBD2 is a possible D gene (6 bases). The sequence derives from a human donor in good health. Material: blood. DNA of the CDR3: TGTGCCAGCAGTTTCAGTTGGGGGGTCCAAGAGACCCAGTACTTC. Encoded protein: CASSFSWGVQETQYF.